The text below deals with one T cell receptor (beta chain). In the original workflow: Estimation of nucleated cell counts was performed using reference gene primer amplification. Profiled with immunoSEQ multiplex PCR; TCRdb holds only in-frame clones, not every one. V, J and clone size derive from that table, while D and trimming were established from the DNA sequence. The sample has 120,000 or so clones, approximately 85% seen once. The data belong to a study of blood T cell repertoires in COVID-19. Study-level background: Donors in the United States, Italy and Spain gave samples during acute or convalescent COVID-19. PBMCs, B-cell-depleted T cells, or T cells provided the cDNA or gDNA that made up the material.

CDR1 is SGHRS and CDR2 is YFSETQ in the germline V gene. The CDR3 sequence is 13 residues long. V lost 3 bases and J 4 bases, leaving 10 bases between the germline ends. The sequenced sample was peripheral blood. The receptor was derived from a woman older than 75 with acute or convalescent COVID-19. The chain uses TRBV5-1 and TRBJ1-2; unclear D gene. The DNA of the CDR3 is TGCGCCAGCAGCTCCGGACTGACCTATGGCTACACCTTC. Translated: CASSSGLTYGYTF.